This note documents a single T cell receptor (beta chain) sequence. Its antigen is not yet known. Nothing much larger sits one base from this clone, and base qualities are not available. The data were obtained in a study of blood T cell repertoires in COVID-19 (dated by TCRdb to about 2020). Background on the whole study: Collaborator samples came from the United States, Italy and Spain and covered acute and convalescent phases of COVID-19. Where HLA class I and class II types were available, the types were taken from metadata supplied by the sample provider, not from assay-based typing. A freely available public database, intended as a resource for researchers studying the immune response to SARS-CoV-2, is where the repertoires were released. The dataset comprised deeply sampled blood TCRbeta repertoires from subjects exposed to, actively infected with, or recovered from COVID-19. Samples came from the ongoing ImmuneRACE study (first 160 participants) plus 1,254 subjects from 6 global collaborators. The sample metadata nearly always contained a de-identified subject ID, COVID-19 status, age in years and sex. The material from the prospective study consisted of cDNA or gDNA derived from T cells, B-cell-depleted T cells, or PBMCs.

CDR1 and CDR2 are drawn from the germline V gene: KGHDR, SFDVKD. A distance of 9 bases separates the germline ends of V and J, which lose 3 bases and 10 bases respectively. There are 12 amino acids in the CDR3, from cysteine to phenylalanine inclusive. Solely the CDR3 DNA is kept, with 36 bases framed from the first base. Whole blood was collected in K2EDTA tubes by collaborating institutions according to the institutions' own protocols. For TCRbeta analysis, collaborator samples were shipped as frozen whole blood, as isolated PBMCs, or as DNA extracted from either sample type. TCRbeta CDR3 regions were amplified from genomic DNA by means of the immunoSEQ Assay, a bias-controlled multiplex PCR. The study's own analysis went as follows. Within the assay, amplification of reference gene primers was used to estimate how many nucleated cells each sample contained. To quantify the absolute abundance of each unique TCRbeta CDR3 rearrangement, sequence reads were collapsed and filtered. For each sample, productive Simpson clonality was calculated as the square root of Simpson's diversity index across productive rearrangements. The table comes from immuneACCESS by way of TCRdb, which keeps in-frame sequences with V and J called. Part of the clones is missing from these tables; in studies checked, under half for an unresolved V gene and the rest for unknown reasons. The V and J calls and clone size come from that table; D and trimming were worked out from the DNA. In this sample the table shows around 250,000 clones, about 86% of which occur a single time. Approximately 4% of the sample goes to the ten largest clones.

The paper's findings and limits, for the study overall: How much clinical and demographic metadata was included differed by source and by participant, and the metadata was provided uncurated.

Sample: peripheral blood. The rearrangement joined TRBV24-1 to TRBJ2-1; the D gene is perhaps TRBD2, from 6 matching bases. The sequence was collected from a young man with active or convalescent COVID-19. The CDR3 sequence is CATSDAGREQFF. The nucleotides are TGTGCCACCAGTGATGCGGGGAGAGAGCAGTTCTTC.